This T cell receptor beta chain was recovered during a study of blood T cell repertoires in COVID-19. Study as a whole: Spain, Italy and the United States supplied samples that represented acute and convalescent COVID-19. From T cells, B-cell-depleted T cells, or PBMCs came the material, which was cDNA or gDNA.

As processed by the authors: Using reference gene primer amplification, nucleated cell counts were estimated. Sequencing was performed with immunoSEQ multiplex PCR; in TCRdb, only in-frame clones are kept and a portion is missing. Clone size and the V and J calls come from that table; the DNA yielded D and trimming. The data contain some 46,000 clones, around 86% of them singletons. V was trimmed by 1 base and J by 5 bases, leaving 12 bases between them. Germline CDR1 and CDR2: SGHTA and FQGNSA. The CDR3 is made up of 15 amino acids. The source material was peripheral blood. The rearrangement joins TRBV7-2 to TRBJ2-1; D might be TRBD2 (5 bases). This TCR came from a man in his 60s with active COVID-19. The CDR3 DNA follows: TGTGCCAGCAGCTTAGTGGAAAGCGGACACAATGAGCAGTTCTTC. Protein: CASSLVESGHNEQFF.